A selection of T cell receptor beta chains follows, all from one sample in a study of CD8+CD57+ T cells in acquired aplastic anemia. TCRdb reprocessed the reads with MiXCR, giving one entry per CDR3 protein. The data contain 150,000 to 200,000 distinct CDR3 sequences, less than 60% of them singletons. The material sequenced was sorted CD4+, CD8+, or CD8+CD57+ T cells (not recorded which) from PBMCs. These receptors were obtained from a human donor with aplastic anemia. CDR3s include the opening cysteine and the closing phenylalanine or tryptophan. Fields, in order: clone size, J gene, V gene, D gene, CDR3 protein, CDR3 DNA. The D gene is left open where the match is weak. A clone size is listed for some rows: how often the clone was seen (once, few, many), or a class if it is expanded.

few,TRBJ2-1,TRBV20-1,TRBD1,CSASPGTGRYNEQFF,TGCAGTGCTAGCCCCGGGACAGGGCGCTACAATGAGCAGTTCTTC
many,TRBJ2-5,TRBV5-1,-,CASSLYSSQQETQYF,TGCGCCAGCAGCTTGTATTCTAGCCAGCAGGAGACCCAGTACTTC
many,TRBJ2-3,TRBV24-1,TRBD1,CATSDGQGSNTQYF,TGTGCCACCAGTGACGGACAGGGGTCTAATACGCAGTATTTT
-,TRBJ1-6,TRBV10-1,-,CASSEWGSPLHF,TGTGCCAGCAGTGAATGGGGTTCACCCCTCCACTTT
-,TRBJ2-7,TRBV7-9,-,CASRPARDEQYF,TGTGCCAGCAGACCCGCCAGGGACGAGCAGTACTTC
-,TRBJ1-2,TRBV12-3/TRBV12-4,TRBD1,CASSLARGQGNDYTF,TGTGCCAGCAGTTTAGCGAGGGGACAGGGAAATGACTACACCTTC
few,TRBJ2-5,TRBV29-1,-,CSVERDVGRQETQYF,TGCAGCGTTGAAAGGGATGTAGGACGGCAAGAGACCCAGTACTTC
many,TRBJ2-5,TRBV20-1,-,CSAVPGSLNPQETQYF,TGCAGTGCTGTCCCCGGCAGTCTAAATCCCCAAGAGACCCAGTACTTC
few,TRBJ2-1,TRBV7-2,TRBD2,CASSLDGLAGVEQFF,TGTGCCAGCAGCTTAGACGGACTAGCGGGAGTAGAGCAGTTCTTC
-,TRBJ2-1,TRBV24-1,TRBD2,CATSATSGSDNEQFF,TGTGCCACCAGTGCAACTAGCGGGAGCGACAATGAGCAGTTCTTC
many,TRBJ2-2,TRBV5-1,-,CASSFWTLTGELFF,TGCGCCAGCAGCTTCTGGACTCTCACCGGGGAGCTGTTTTTT
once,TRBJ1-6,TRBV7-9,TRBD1,CASSPSGTGSSPLHF,TGTGCCAGCAGCCCCTCCGGGACAGGGTCCTCACCCCTCCACTTT
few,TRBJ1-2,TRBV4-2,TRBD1,CASSHRDRGPYGYTF,TGTGCCAGCAGCCACCGGGACAGGGGGCCGTATGGCTACACCTTC
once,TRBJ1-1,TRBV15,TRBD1,CATSSDPGQINTEAFF,TGTGCCACCAGCAGCGATCCGGGACAGATTAACACTGAAGCTTTCTTT
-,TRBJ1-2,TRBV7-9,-,CAWLEGASGYTF,TGTGCCTGGTTGGAGGGTGCGAGTGGCTACACCTTC
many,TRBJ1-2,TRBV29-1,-,CSISRDSYGYTF,TGCAGCATAAGCAGGGATTCCTATGGCTACACCTTC
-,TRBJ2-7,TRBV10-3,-,CATQVGDGLYEQYF,TGTGCCACCCAGGTGGGTGACGGCCTCTACGAGCAGTACTTC
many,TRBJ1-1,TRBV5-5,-,CASSGGPDTEAFF,TGTGCCAGCAGCGGTGGACCCGACACTGAAGCTTTCTTT
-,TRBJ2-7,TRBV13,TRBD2,CASSSGTRTYEQYF,TGTGCCAGCAGCTCCGGGACTAGGACCTACGAGCAGTACTTC
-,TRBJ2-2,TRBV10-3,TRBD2,CAISDSSGGAGELFF,TGTGCCATCAGTGATTCGAGCGGGGGGGCCGGGGAGCTGTTTTTT
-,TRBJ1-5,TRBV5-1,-,CASSPRPDSNQPQHF,TGCGCCAGCAGCCCGAGGCCAGATAGCAATCAGCCCCAGCATTTT
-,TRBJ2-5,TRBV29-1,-,CSVPTGGETQYF,TGCAGCGTTCCGACTGGGGGAGAGACCCAGTACTTC
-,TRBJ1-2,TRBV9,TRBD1,CASSHPGTDYGYTF,TGTGCCAGCAGCCACCCAGGGACAGACTATGGCTACACCTTC
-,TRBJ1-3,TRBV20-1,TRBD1,CSARGTGRGNTIYF,TGCAGTGCTAGAGGGACAGGGAGAGGAAACACCATATATTTT
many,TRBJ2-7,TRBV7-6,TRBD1,CASSLGQGLGREQYF,TGTGCCAGCAGCCTAGGACAGGGCCTAGGGCGGGAGCAGTACTTC
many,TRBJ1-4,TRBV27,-,CARTKLFF,TGTGCCAGAACAAAACTGTTTTTT
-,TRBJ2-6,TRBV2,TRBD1,CASSEPDRGARGPGANVLTF,TGTGCCAGCAGTGAACCGGACAGGGGAGCGCGAGGACCTGGGGCCAACGTCCTGACTTTC
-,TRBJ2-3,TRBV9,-,CASSVKASTDTQYF,TGTGCCAGCAGCGTAAAGGCTAGCACAGATACGCAGTATTTT
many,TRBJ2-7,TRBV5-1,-,CASSLAGSRSYEQYF,TGCGCCAGCAGCTTGGCAGGGAGTAGGTCCTACGAGCAGTACTTC
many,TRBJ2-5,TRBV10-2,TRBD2,CASSESRGVETQYF,TGCGCCAGCAGTGAGTCCCGGGGGGTAGAGACCCAGTACTTC
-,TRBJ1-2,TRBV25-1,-,CASSESIEGTYGYTF,TGTGCCAGCAGTGAATCAATTGAGGGGACCTATGGCTACACCTTC
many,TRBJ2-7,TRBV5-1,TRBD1,CASSLGGTGGLSYEQYF,TGCGCCAGCAGCTTGGGCGGGACAGGGGGCTTATCCTACGAGCAGTACTTC
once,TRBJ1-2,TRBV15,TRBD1,CATSRDRGRYGYTF,TGTGCCACCAGCAGAGACAGGGGGAGATATGGCTACACCTTC
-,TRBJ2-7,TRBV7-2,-,CASIGQATVYEQYF,TGTGCCAGCATCGGACAAGCAACAGTCTACGAGCAGTACTTC
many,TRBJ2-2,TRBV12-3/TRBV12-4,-,CASSLYGTGNTGELFF,TGTGCCAGCAGTTTATACGGGACGGGGAACACCGGGGAGCTGTTTTTT
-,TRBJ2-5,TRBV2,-,CASPWDGGCETQYF,TGTGCCAGCCCTTGGGACGGGGGATGCGAGACCCAGTACTTC
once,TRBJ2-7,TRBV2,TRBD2,CASSRGTSGLYEQYF,TGTGCCAGCAGTAGGGGGACTAGCGGGCTTTACGAGCAGTACTTC
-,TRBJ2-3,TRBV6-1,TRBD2,CACNILATDAQYF,TGTGCCTGCAATATACTAGCGACAGATGCGCAGTATTTT
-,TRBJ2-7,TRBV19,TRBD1,CASSIGQGKQYF,TGTGCCAGTAGTATAGGACAGGGAAAGCAGTACTTC
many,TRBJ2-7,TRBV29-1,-,CSVVTGYEQYF,TGCAGCGTTGTAACGGGTTACGAGCAGTACTTC
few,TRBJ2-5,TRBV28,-,CASSFQYQETQYF,TGTGCCAGCAGTTTTCAGTACCAAGAGACCCAGTACTTC
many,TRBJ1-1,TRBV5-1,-,CASMGPAGTEAFF,TGCGCCAGCATGGGCCCTGCGGGGACTGAAGCTTTCTTT
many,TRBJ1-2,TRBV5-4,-,CASSFDVGGGYGYTF,TGTGCCAGCAGCTTTGATGTTGGGGGCGGCTATGGCTACACCTTC
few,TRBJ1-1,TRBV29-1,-,CSAMDASNTEAFF,TGCAGCGCTATGGACGCCTCGAACACTGAAGCTTTCTTT